These 5 T cell receptor beta chains were sequenced from one sample in a study of cytomegalovirus exposure and HLA in healthy donors. In the PCR, 60 Vbeta and 13 Jbeta primers were used. The assay was immunoSEQ multiplex PCR, and TCRdb's table has in-frame clones only and misses some. This sample has about 240,000 clones, with approximately 81% found just once. The sequencing sample was made of PBMCs. The receptors were gathered from a girl aged 2-15 years in good health and CMV-seronegative.

A single count supports this clone. The rearrangement joins TRBV28 to TRBJ2-1; 8 nucleotides match TRBD2. CDR1 is MDHEN, CDR2 SYDVKM, per germline. The length of the CDR3 is 16 residues. V lost 4 bases, J lost 1 base, and 6 bases stayed unmatched. The CDR3 loop reads CASSSPAGGSYNEQFF. The CDR3 DNA follows: TGTGCCAGCAGTTCTCCGGCGGGAGGTTCCTACAATGAGCAGTTCTTC.

The chain links TRBV10-3 to TRBJ2-1; TRBD2 aligns across 13 bases. The CDR3 is 16 residues long. Germline-derived CDR1 and CDR2 are ENHRY and SYGVKD. V was clipped by 4 bases and J by 7 bases; unmatched bases: 7. The DNA for the CDR3 is TGTGCCATCAGTGTCACCGGGACTAGCGGGATGAATGAGCAGTTCTTC. It translates to CAISVTGTSGMNEQFF.

The chain has TRBV2 and TRBJ1-2; 7 bases fit TRBD1. From germline, CDR1 is SNHLY and CDR2 FYNNEI. Trimming took 11 bases from V and 2 from J; bases not matched to a gene: 11. This CDR3 comprises 14 residues. CDR3 region: CAGKTGTANYGYTF. The CDR3 nucleotides read TGTGCCGGAAAAACCGGGACAGCCAACTATGGCTACACCTTC.

This rearrangement joins TRBV20-1 to TRBJ1-2; D uncertain. There are 11 residues in the CDR3. CDR1 is DFQATT and CDR2 is SNEGSKA in the germline V gene (reference sequence). Trimming pared 5 bases from V and 4 bases from J, leaving 8 bases between. Written as DNA, the CDR3 is TGCAGTGCTCGGCAGGCCTATGGCTACACCTTC. Protein sequence: CSARQAYGYTF.

The rearrangement links TRBV27 to TRBJ1-5, with 7 bases matching TRBD1. The CDR3 has 15 amino acids. Trimming took 4 bases from V and 2 from J; bases not matched to a gene: 5. Germline V gene data show CDR1 as MNHEY and CDR2 as SMNVEV (reference sequence). CDR3 protein: CASSSPTGGNQPQHF. In nucleotides, the CDR3 is TGTGCCAGCAGTTCCCCCACAGGGGGCAATCAGCCCCAGCATTTT.